This T cell receptor beta chain was captured by sequencing in a study of response to subunit inactivated influenza vaccine. TCRdb re-analysed the RT-PCR reads in MiXCR, keeping a single row per CDR3 protein. This table has just under 550,000 distinct CDR3 sequences, roughly a quarter appearing once. V was pared by 10 bases and J by 1 base, with 12 bases between. This CDR3 spans 13 amino acids. The germline V gene has CDR1 SNHLY and CDR2 FYNNEI. Regarding this clonotype: The target antigen is unknown.

Findings and caveats of the study: Only a handful of new T cells, the authors suggested, are recruited with each seasonal influenza vaccination.

Separately, the same data were catalogued under a study of T cells expressing NK-cell markers. As that report states: Production of TCR beta cDNA relied on 5'RACE template switching with UMIs. Cells sorted as CD3+CD56+NKG2C+, CD3+CD56+NKG2C- and CD3+CD56-NKG2C+ T cells supplied the TCR beta repertoires. Sorting was limited to alpha-beta TCR-expressing T cells with an anti-gamma-delta TCR antibody in several experiments. A range of about 1.0-8% of CD8+ T cells consisted of dominant NKG2C+ clonotypes in a handful of donors.

This chain uses TRBV2 with TRBJ2-3; D ambiguous. The sequenced sample was CD4+ T cells sorted from PBMCs, obtained approximately 12 days after vaccination. This TCR was recovered from a man aged 50-60 years who received an inactivated influenza vaccine. CDR3 in amino acids: CAKGSRGTDTQYF. For the CDR3, the DNA is TGTGCCAAAGGGTCACGAGGCACAGATACGCAGTATTTT.